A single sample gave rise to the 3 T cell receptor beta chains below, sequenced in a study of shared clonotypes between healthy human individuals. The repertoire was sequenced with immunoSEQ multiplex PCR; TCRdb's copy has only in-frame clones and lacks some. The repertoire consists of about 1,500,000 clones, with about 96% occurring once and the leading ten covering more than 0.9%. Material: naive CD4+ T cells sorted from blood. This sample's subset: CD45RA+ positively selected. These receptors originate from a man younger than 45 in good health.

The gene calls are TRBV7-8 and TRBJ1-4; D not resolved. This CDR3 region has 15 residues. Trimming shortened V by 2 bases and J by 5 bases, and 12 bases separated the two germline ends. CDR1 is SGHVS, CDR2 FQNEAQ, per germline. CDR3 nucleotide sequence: TGTGCCAGCAGCTTAACCGCCCTTGGGAATGAAAAACTGTTTTTT. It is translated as CASSLTALGNEKLFF.

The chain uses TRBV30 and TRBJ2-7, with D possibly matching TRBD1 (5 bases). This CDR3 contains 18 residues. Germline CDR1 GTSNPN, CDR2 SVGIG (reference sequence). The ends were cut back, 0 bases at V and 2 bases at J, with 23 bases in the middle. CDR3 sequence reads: CAWSVNPSPGFLTYEQYF. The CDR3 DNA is TGTGCCTGGAGTGTAAACCCCTCACCAGGGTTCCTCACCTACGAGCAGTACTTC.

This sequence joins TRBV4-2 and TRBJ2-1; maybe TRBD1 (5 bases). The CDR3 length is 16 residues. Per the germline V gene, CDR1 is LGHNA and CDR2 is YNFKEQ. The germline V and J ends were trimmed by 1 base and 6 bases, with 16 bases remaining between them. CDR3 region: CASSQVGGAVGNEQFF. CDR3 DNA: TGTGCCAGCAGCCAAGTTGGTGGGGCGGTCGGCAATGAGCAGTTCTTC.